This T cell receptor beta chain was sequenced in a study of cytotoxic CD8 clonotypes in ibrutinib-treated CLL. Study at large: Once patients had received a median around 12 months of treatment, range 6 to 36, response samples were obtained. Mean values per sample were around 250,000 productive templates and 94,082 productive rearrangements. Broader study findings: Sustained-remission and progressing patients had different sampling times.

Only in-frame clones appear in the TCRdb table, and some are missing; sequencing was by immunoSEQ multiplex PCR. Here the sample spans 35,000 to 40,000 clones, about half being singletons. Regarding this clone: What it binds is unknown.

CDR3 size: 16 residues. Trimming at V came to 3 bases and at J to 5 bases, leaving 7 bases not matched to a gene. Germline CDR1 MGHRA, CDR2 YSYEKL. The chain joins TRBV4-1 to TRBJ2-3; 11 bases match TRBD2. Here the sequenced sample was PBMCs, taken before ibrutinib treatment. The receptor was derived from a human donor with chronic lymphocytic leukemia. For the CDR3, the DNA is TGCGCCAGCAGCCAGACTAGCGGGGCTACGGGAGATACGCAGTATTTT. It codes for CASSQTSGATGDTQYF.